The 6 T cell receptor beta chains below all came from one sample that was sequenced in a study of blood T cell repertoires in COVID-19. Only in-frame clones appear in the TCRdb table, and some are missing; sequencing was by immunoSEQ multiplex PCR. The table shows around 170,000 clones, with around 92% occurring only once. Sequencing input: peripheral blood. The receptors were sampled from a man in his 60s with acute or convalescent COVID-19.

The rearrangement joins TRBV19 to TRBJ1-2, with TRBD1 identical over 7 bases. Trimming removed 7 bases from V and 3 bases from J; junction bases left unmatched: 11. Per germline, CDR1 LNHDA and CDR2 SQIVND (reference sequence). This CDR3 comprises 15 residues. The DNA for the CDR3 is TGTGCCAGTACCCCGTGGGCAGGGGGAGACTATGGCTACACCTTC. Amino acids: CASTPWAGGDYGYTF.

This sequence joins TRBV18 and TRBJ1-1; tentative D call: TRBD1 (6 bases). V gave up 6 bases and J gave up 4 bases, with 15 bases separating them. The CDR3 is made up of 14 amino acids. CDR1 KGHSH and CDR2 LQKENI come from the germline V gene. The CDR3 loop reads CASSTRGQVTEAFF. DNA for the CDR3: TGTGCCAGCTCTACCCGGGGACAAGTCACTGAAGCTTTCTTT.

This sequence joins TRBV7-2 and TRBJ1-2, with 9 bases lining up with TRBD1. Trimming at V came to 4 bases and at J to 7 bases, leaving 7 bases not matched to a gene. CDR1 SGHTA and CDR2 FQGNSA come from the germline V gene. The CDR3 loop spans 14 amino acids. Here the CDR3 DNA reads TGTGCCAGCAGCTCCGGACAGGGGAGTAGTGGCTACACCTTC. Its protein is CASSSGQGSSGYTF.

This CDR3 reads CASSRTWGTGVEKLFF. The CDR3 DNA follows: TGTGCCAGCAGCCGTACATGGGGGACAGGGGTCGAAAAACTGTTTTTT. J is TRBJ1-4 and V is TRBV7-2, with 10 bases matching TRBD1. The CDR3 covers 16 residues. Losses at the gene ends were 5 bases for V and 8 bases for J; bases not matched to a gene: 11. Germline values: CDR1 SGHTA, CDR2 FQGNSA.

In this sample, this clone turned up a few times. The chain carries TRBV15 and TRBJ1-2; tentatively, D is TRBD1 (5 bases). This CDR3 has 16 amino acids. Germline V gene lookup returns CDR1 LNHNV and CDR2 YYDKDF (reference sequence). V lost 1 base to trimming and J lost 4 bases, with 16 bases between them. CDR3 protein: CATSRGSGAGSYGYTF. The DNA of the CDR3 is TGTGCCACCAGCAGAGGGAGTGGGGCAGGATCCTATGGCTACACCTTC.

V is TRBV6-5 and J is TRBJ1-3; tentative D call: TRBD1 (6 bases). The germline gives CDR1 MNHEY, CDR2 SVGAGI. Trimming took 7 bases from V and 4 from J, leaving 17 bases between them. The CDR3 runs to 15 residues. The CDR3 spells CASTLAGGRGNTIYF. CDR3 sequence (DNA): TGTGCCAGCACCCTGGCGGGGGGCAGGGGAAACACCATATATTTT.